This entry lists 19 T cell receptor beta chains sequenced from one sample in a study of blood T cell repertoires in COVID-19 (TCRdb year 2020). The library was made by the immunoSEQ multiplex PCR assay. The source is immuneACCESS, and TCRdb retained only in-frame sequences with V and J called. Part of the clones is not carried over; for the studies checked, unresolved V genes explain less than half of this, and the remainder is unexplained. In all, the sample holds more than 200,000 clones, and over 80% of those were seen once. Approximately 2.6% of the sample is held by the ten biggest clonotypes. Sequenced: peripheral blood. These receptors all stem from an older woman with active or convalescent COVID-19.

The table lists this clone with a count of one. The chain has TRBV27 and TRBJ2-3; TRBD2 aligns across 7 bases. This CDR3 region has 13 residues. V lost 6 bases to trimming and J lost 8 bases; unmatched junction nucleotides: 8. Germline loops: CDR1 MNHEY, CDR2 SMNVEV (reference sequence). CDR3 DNA sequence: TGTGCCAGCAGAGACACGGGGGGAGGTACGCAGTATTTT. Encoded protein: CASRDTGGGTQYF.

About this clone itself: A junction end diverges from the germline sequence, so it may reflect a read error. This chain links TRBV29-1 with TRBJ2-7; D is possibly TRBD1 (6 bases). CDR1 is SQVTM and CDR2 is ANQGSEA in the germline V gene. This CDR3 has 9 amino acids. CDR3 coding DNA: TGCAGCGTACCTCCGGACAGCCTCTTC. It yields the protein CSVPPDSLF.

V gene TRBV5-8 combines with J gene TRBJ2-7; 15 bases line up with TRBD2. The CDR3 runs to 17 residues. The germline gives CDR1 SGHTS, CDR2 YDEGEE. Losses at the gene ends were 4 bases for V and 11 bases for J; bases not matched to a gene: 16. The CDR3 DNA sequence: TGTGCCAGCAGCCGGACGGGACTAGCGGGGGGCCTCCTAAGGAAGTACTTC. This gives the protein CASSRTGLAGGLLRKYF.

This chain uses TRBV5-1 with TRBJ2-7, with D perhaps matching TRBD2 (6 bases). This CDR3 region has 15 residues. In germline, CDR1 is SGHRS, CDR2 YFSETQ. The germline V and J ends were trimmed by 3 bases and 7 bases, with 20 bases remaining between them. The CDR3 is CASSSTTSSAGEQYF. The CDR3 nucleotides read TGCGCCAGCAGCTCCACCACTTCTAGTGCGGGAGAGCAGTACTTC.

The V call is TRBV2, the J call TRBJ2-7; TRBD2 is a possible D gene (6 bases). Germline V lookup: CDR1 SNHLY, CDR2 FYNNEI. The CDR3 spans 12 residues. With 6 bases removed from V and 7 bases from J, the gap between germline ends came to 13 bases. The CDR3 protein is CASSGSSGEQYF. DNA of the CDR3: TGTGCCAGCAGCGGGAGCTCGGGGGAGCAGTACTTC.

The CDR3: CASFRGYGEQFF. The CDR3 coding sequence is TGTGCCAGTTTTCGCGGTTACGGTGAGCAGTTCTTC. The chain combines TRBV19 with TRBJ2-1; no reliable D call. Looked up from germline, CDR1 is LNHDA and CDR2 is SQIVND (reference sequence). This CDR3 is built from 12 residues. Trimming left V 8 bases short and J 9 bases short, with 14 bases between.

The J gene is TRBJ2-1, the V gene TRBV9; TRBD2 matches at 7 bases. The V gene's germline CDR1 is SGDLS and CDR2 YYNGEE. Trimming cost V 0 bases and J 9 bases; bases outside gene matches: 12. The CDR3 is made up of 16 amino acids. The CDR3 loop reads CASSVVAGEYAIEQFF. The CDR3 DNA reads as TGTGCCAGCAGCGTAGTCGCGGGGGAGTACGCAATTGAGCAGTTCTTC.

The V and J genes are TRBV20-1 and TRBJ1-5; D is undetermined. In germline, CDR1 is DFQATT, CDR2 SNEGSKA (reference sequence). Trimming took off 3 bases at V and 0 bases at J, with 12 bases between the two ends. The CDR3 consists of 15 residues. The CDR3 DNA reads as TGCAGTGCTAGTCCGGACTTTCTTAGCAATCAGCCCCAGCATTTT. Protein sequence: CSASPDFLSNQPQHF.

The CDR3 is CASSFNRGDGYTF. In DNA, the CDR3 is TGTGCCAGCAGTTTTAACAGGGGGGATGGCTACACCTTC. The chain carries TRBV27 and TRBJ1-2, with 8 positions matching TRBD1. Per germline, CDR1 MNHEY and CDR2 SMNVEV (reference sequence). The length of the CDR3 is 13 residues. V was clipped by 3 bases and J by 6 bases; unmatched bases: 3.

The J gene is TRBJ2-7, the V gene TRBV7-6; D is possibly TRBD2 (5 bases). This CDR3 spans 14 amino acids. Trimming pared 3 bases from V and 6 bases from J, leaving 15 bases between. Looked up from germline, CDR1 is SGHVS and CDR2 is FNYEAQ. CDR3 loop: CASSFPEGSREQYF. The CDR3 nucleotides read TGTGCCAGCAGCTTCCCCGAGGGCTCACGCGAGCAGTACTTC.

The genes are TRBV5-5 and TRBJ2-3, with TRBD1 matching over 9 bases. CDR1 and CDR2 from the germline V gene are SGHKS and YYEKEE (reference sequence). CDR3 length: 16 residues. Losses at the gene ends were 4 bases for V and 3 bases for J; bases not matched to a gene: 9. This CDR3 is CASSALRQGGTDTQYF. CDR3 DNA: TGTGCCAGCAGCGCCTTACGACAGGGGGGTACAGATACGCAGTATTTT.

J is TRBJ1-2 and V is TRBV7-6; 8 bases fit TRBD1. CDR1 SGHVS and CDR2 FNYEAQ come from the germline V gene. The CDR3 length is 14 residues. V shed 5 bases and J 3 bases; nucleotides not matched to a gene: 5. The CDR3 nucleotides read TGTGCCAGCAGCGCTTCAGGGGGCGACTATGGCTACACCTTC. It codes for CASSASGGDYGYTF. The whole variable domain, filled in from reference TRBV7-6 and TRBJ1-2, reads GAGVSQSPRYKVTKRGQDVALRCDPISGHVSLYWYRQALGQGPEFLTYFNYEAQQDKSGLPNDRFSAERPEGSISTLTIQRTEQRDSAMYRCASSASGGDYGYTFGSGTRLTVV.

This chain uses TRBV7-3 with TRBJ1-5; 9 bases fit TRBD1. The ends lost 2 bases at V and 5 bases at J; junction bases unmatched: 13. CDR3 length: 18 amino acids. Germline loops: CDR1 SGHTA, CDR2 FQGTGA. CDR3 in amino acids: CASSLGDRVPPRYQPQHF. As DNA, the CDR3 is TGTGCCAGCAGCTTAGGGGACAGGGTTCCTCCCCGCTATCAGCCCCAGCATTTT.

In its sample, this clone was seen once. The J gene is TRBJ2-1, the V gene TRBV10-3; 14 positions agree with TRBD2. CDR3 length: 15 amino acids. The V and J ends lost 6 bases and 6 bases, in that order; junction bases with no gene match: 4. Germline loops: CDR1 ENHRY, CDR2 SYGVKD. This CDR3 reads CAISPGLAGVNEQFF. CDR3 in DNA: TGTGCCATCAGCCCGGGACTAGCGGGAGTCAATGAGCAGTTCTTC.

The chain couples TRBV27 to TRBJ2-6, with a possible D match to TRBD1 (5 bases). Germline V gene data show CDR1 as MNHEY and CDR2 as SMNVEV (reference sequence). The CDR3 spans 15 residues. Trimming removed 6 bases from V and 2 bases from J, with 11 bases in between. CDR3 nucleotides: TGTGCCAGCAGCCATCAACAGGCTGGGGCCAACGTCCTGACTTTC. This sequence encodes CASSHQQAGANVLTF.

The chain joins TRBV7-9 to TRBJ1-1; 9 nucleotides agree with TRBD1. The CDR3 loop spans 17 amino acids. With V trimmed by 5 bases and J by 3 bases, 13 bases remained unmatched. Germline-derived CDR1 and CDR2 are SEHNR and FQNEAQ (reference sequence). CDR3 loop: CASSPPWTGDLHTEAFF. For the CDR3, the DNA is TGTGCCAGCAGCCCCCCGTGGACAGGGGACCTGCACACTGAAGCTTTCTTT.

The chain joins TRBV6-6 to TRBJ1-5; no clear D gene. The germline CDR1 and CDR2 sequences are MNHNY and SVGAGI (reference sequence). The CDR3 is 12 amino acids. Trimming cost V 2 bases and J 6 bases, with 5 bases left between them. The CDR3 bases are TGTGCCAGCAGTTACCTTAGTCAGCCCCAGCATTTT. It translates to CASSYLSQPQHF.

The J gene is TRBJ2-3, the V gene TRBV7-9; D might be TRBD2 (6 bases). Trimming stripped 3 bases from V and 7 bases from J, with 8 bases between. Per germline, CDR1 SEHNR and CDR2 FQNEAQ (reference sequence). The length of the CDR3 is 12 residues. The CDR3 protein is CASSFGGYTQYF. The DNA for the CDR3 is TGTGCCAGCAGCTTTGGGGGGTATACGCAGTATTTT.

The CDR3 region is CASTPGGANVLTF. CDR3 bases: TGCGCCAGCACCCCCGGGGGGGCCAACGTCCTGACTTTC. The chain employs TRBV5-1 and TRBJ2-6, with unresolved D. Trimming took off 6 bases at V and 4 bases at J, with 8 bases between the two ends. Germline CDR1 is SGHRS and CDR2 is YFSETQ. The CDR3 length is 13 residues.